The next 22 T cell receptor beta chains were all read from a single sample in a study of CD8+CD57+ T cells in acquired aplastic anemia. Investigators profiled TCR beta VDJ and CDR3 from genomic DNA template. MiXCR, applied by TCRdb to the reads, yields one record per CDR3 protein. The sample lists more than 200,000 distinct CDR3 sequences; about half were seen once. Previously, flow cytometry had revealed CD8+CD57+ cell expansion in the patients chosen for sequencing. Sequences were obtained from sorted CD4+, CD8+, or CD8+CD57+ T cells (not recorded which) from PBMCs. The receptors stem from a human donor with aplastic anemia.

The chain couples TRBV29-1 to TRBJ2-7; TRBD1 aligns across 11 bases. The germline V gene encodes CDR1 SQVTM and CDR2 ANQGSEA. This CDR3 spans 12 amino acids. Trimming took 7 bases from V and 6 from J; bases not matched to a gene: 5. The CDR3 reads CSARTGGFEQYF. Here the CDR3 DNA reads TGCAGCGCAAGGACAGGGGGCTTCGAGCAGTACTTC.

The V and J genes are TRBV24-1 and TRBJ2-1; D tentatively reads TRBD1 or TRBD2 (5 bases each). The V gene lost 3 bases and the J gene lost 5 bases, with 16 bases spanning the gap. Germline values: CDR1 KGHDR, CDR2 SFDVKD. The CDR3 extends over 16 amino acids. CDR3 residues: CATSDTGTDLHNEQFF. Written as DNA, the CDR3 is TGTGCCACCAGTGATACCGGGACCGACCTTCACAATGAGCAGTTCTTC.

This chain joins TRBV12-5 and TRBJ2-5, with 8 positions matching TRBD2. Trimming at V came to 1 base and at J to 9 bases, leaving 10 bases not matched to a gene. The CDR3 extends over 15 amino acids. Germline CDR1 is LGHNT and CDR2 is FRNRAP. The CDR3 nucleotides read TGTGCTAGTGGTTTGGGCCCATCGGGACTAGGGGCCCAGTACTTC. It codes for CASGLGPSGLGAQYF. The variable domain in full, with the rest retrieved from reference TRBV12-5 and TRBJ2-5, is DARVTQTPRHKVTEMGQEVTMRCQPILGHNTVFWYRQTMMQGLELLAYFRNRAPLDDSGMPKDRFSAEMPDATLATLKIQPSEPRDSAVYFCASGLGPSGLGAQYFGPGTRLLVL.

This chain joins TRBV12-3 or TRBV12-4 and TRBJ2-1; maybe TRBD2 (5 bases). This CDR3 contains 17 residues. V was pared by 4 bases and J by 0 bases, with 16 bases between. Here the CDR3 DNA reads TGTGCCAGCAGTTGGCTTGGAAGTGGACTCTCCTACAATGAGCAGTTCTTC. As protein: CASSWLGSGLSYNEQFF.

This clonotype was picked up a small number of times. The V and J genes are TRBV5-1 and TRBJ2-1; D not resolved. Germline values: CDR1 SGHRS, CDR2 YFSETQ. The CDR3 extends over 15 amino acids. V lost 0 bases to trimming and J lost 4 bases, with 11 bases between them. The CDR3: CASSLGLVGYNEQFF. The CDR3 DNA follows: TGCGCCAGCAGCTTGGGGCTAGTGGGGTACAATGAGCAGTTCTTC. Looking up the rest from reference TRBV5-1 and TRBJ2-1 gives the full variable domain: KAGVTQTPRYLIKTRGQQVTLSCSPISGHRSVSWYQQTPGQGLQFLFEYFSETQRNKGNFPGRFSGRQFSNSRSEMNVSTLELGDSALYLCASSLGLVGYNEQFFGPGTRLTVL.

The chain joins TRBV15 to TRBJ2-7, with TRBD1 matching 7 bases. The germline V gene encodes CDR1 LNHNV and CDR2 YYDKDF (reference sequence). This CDR3 region has 14 residues. V shed 6 bases, J shed 2 bases, and the junction held 7 bases outside the gene matches. The DNA of the CDR3 is TGTGCCACCAGGAGAACCGGGACAGCCTACGAGCAGTACTTC. Protein sequence: CATRRTGTAYEQYF. Full variable domain (remainder filled in from reference TRBV15 and TRBJ2-7): DAMVIQNPRYQVTQFGKPVTLSCSQTLNHNVMYWYQQKSSQAPKLLFHYYDKDFNNEADTPDNFQSRRPNTSFCFLDIRSPGLGDTAMYLCATRRTGTAYEQYFGPGTRLTVT.

This clonotype was seen ten or more times. The chain links TRBV5-4 to TRBJ1-2, with 7 bases aligning to TRBD1. J was trimmed by 12 bases and V by 5 bases; bases with no gene match: 10. This CDR3 comprises 12 residues. The germline V gene encodes CDR1 SGHNT and CDR2 YYREEE (reference sequence). CDR3 sequence: CASSHGTAGHTF. CDR3 coding DNA: TGTGCCAGCAGTCATGGGACAGCGGGCCACACCTTC.

This clonotype was counted ten times or more. J is TRBJ1-5 and V is TRBV7-2; D is uncertain. Trimming left V 5 bases short and J 2 bases short, with 7 bases between. Germline V gives CDR1 SGHTA, CDR2 FQGNSA. There are 13 residues in the CDR3. The CDR3 here is CASSPDGNQPQHF. Here the CDR3 DNA reads TGTGCCAGCAGCCCGGACGGCAATCAGCCCCAGCATTTT.

This clonotype appeared once. The chain carries TRBV18 and TRBJ2-2, with D unclear. Germline-derived CDR1 and CDR2 are KGHSH and LQKENI. V was trimmed by 0 bases and J by 1 base, leaving 6 bases between them. This CDR3 is built from 15 residues. CDR3 region: CASSPPSRNTGELFF. The CDR3, as DNA: TGTGCCAGCTCACCACCGAGTAGGAACACCGGGGAGCTGTTTTTT.

Note on this clonotype: At one end the junction does not follow the germline gene, possibly because of a read error. V is TRBV4-1 and J is TRBJ2-7; D may be TRBD2 (5 bases). Germline values: CDR1 MGHRA, CDR2 YSYEKL. The CDR3 loop spans 15 amino acids. CDR3 DNA: TGTGCCAGCAGCCCGAGCGGCGCCGTGACCTACGAGCAGTACTTC. It codes for CASSPSGAVTYEQYF.

This clonotype was observed a few times. The CDR3 is CASSESGGLSDTQYF. The CDR3 bases are TGCGCCAGCAGTGAGTCGGGGGGGCTGTCAGATACGCAGTATTTT. This rearrangement joins TRBV10-1 to TRBJ2-3, with D perhaps TRBD2 (7 bases). V was cut by 0 bases and J by 4 bases, with 11 bases left in between. Looked up from germline, CDR1 is WNHNN and CDR2 is SYGVQD (reference sequence). CDR3 size: 15 residues.

The V gene is TRBV7-9, the J gene TRBJ2-3; 13 nucleotides line up with TRBD2. In germline, CDR1 is SEHNR, CDR2 FQNEAQ (reference sequence). The CDR3 runs to 16 residues. V shed 4 bases, J shed 4 bases, and the junction held 5 bases outside the gene matches. The DNA for the CDR3 is TGTGCCAGCAGCTCTGGACTAGCGGGGGAAGCAGATACGCAGTATTTT. It codes for CASSSGLAGEADTQYF.

This clonotype was observed a few times. The chain combines TRBV20-1 with TRBJ2-5; D gene unclear. CDR3 length: 13 amino acids. V was trimmed by 1 base and J by 4 bases, leaving 10 bases between them. Germline CDR1 and CDR2: DFQATT and SNEGSKA (reference sequence). The CDR3 region has the DNA TGCAGTGCTAGAGGACAAACGTTAGAGACCCAGTACTTC. Translating gives CSARGQTLETQYF.

As for this clonotype: This clone may be a read error of a much larger clone one base away. V is TRBV3-1 and J is TRBJ2-7, with 7 bases that match TRBD2. The V gene's germline CDR1 is LGHDT and CDR2 YNNKEL (reference sequence). The CDR3 runs to 12 residues. CDR3 amino acids: CASNQASGEQYF. For the CDR3, the DNA is TGTGCCAGCAACCAAGCTAGCGGAGAGCAGTACTTC.

There are a few counts of this clonotype. The rearrangement uses TRBV7-2 and TRBJ2-1, with 7 bases aligning to TRBD2. V lost 7 bases and J lost 16; bases outside the gene matches: 22. The length of the CDR3 is 15 residues. Germline assignment: CDR1 SGHTA and CDR2 FQGNSA. The CDR3 DNA sequence: TGTGCCAGCACCCTAAGATCAGTCGGGGGGACTGAAGCTTTCTTC. It is translated as CASTLRSVGGTEAFF. Full variable domain (missing parts from reference TRBV7-2 and TRBJ2-1): GAGVSQSPSNKVTEKGKDVELRCDPISGHTALYWYRQSLGQGLEFLIYFQGNSAPDKSGLPSDRFSAERTGGSVSTLTIQRTQQEDSAVYLCASTLRSVGGTEAFFGPGTRLTVL.

CDR3 loop: CASSFLQGEQYF. CDR3 in DNA: TGTGCCAGCAGCTTCCTACAGGGCGAGCAGTACTTC. This sequence joins TRBV11-1 and TRBJ2-7; weak D call: TRBD1 (6 bases). Trimming stripped 3 bases from V and 6 bases from J, with 9 bases between. The germline gives CDR1 SGHAT, CDR2 FQDESV (reference sequence). This CDR3 is 12 amino acids long. The variable domain in full, with the rest retrieved from reference TRBV11-1 and TRBJ2-7, is EAEVAQSPRYKITEKSQAVAFWCDPISGHATLYWYRQILGQGPELLVQFQDESVVDDSQLPKDRFSAERLKGVDSTLKIQPAELGDSAMYLCASSFLQGEQYFGPGTRLTVT.

The V call is TRBV28, the J call TRBJ1-1; D possibly corresponds to TRBD1 (5 bases). This CDR3 region has 14 residues. V lost 2 bases and J 4 bases, leaving 11 bases between the germline ends. Germline CDR1 reads MDHEN; CDR2 reads SYDVKM. Written as DNA, the CDR3 is TGTGCCAGCAGTTTAGGAGGGGTGAGCACTGAAGCTTTCTTT. Its translation: CASSLGGVSTEAFF.

This clonotype was seen at least ten times. The rearrangement links TRBV6-5 to TRBJ2-5; perhaps TRBD2 as D (6 bases). V lost 6 bases, J lost 5 bases, and 22 bases lay in between. The CDR3 spans 16 residues. Germline V gives CDR1 MNHEY, CDR2 SVGAGI. CDR3 in DNA: TGTGCCAGCAGGAGCGTAACGCCAGGGAGGCAGGAGACCCAGTACTTC. It encodes CASRSVTPGRQETQYF.

This chain joins TRBV20-1 and TRBJ1-4, with 7 positions matching TRBD1. The J segment lost 7 bases and the V segment lost 3 bases, leaving 8 bases of the junction unmatched. The CDR3 has 14 amino acids. In germline, CDR1 is DFQATT, CDR2 SNEGSKA (reference sequence). CDR3 sequence reads: CSASLTGSSEKLFF. As DNA, the CDR3 is TGCAGTGCTAGCTTGACAGGGAGTTCTGAAAAACTGTTTTTT.

This clonotype was observed a single time. This could be a read error, since a much larger clone is one nucleotide away. The chain has TRBV5-5 and TRBJ2-3, with D maybe TRBD2 (6 bases). V was pared by 4 bases and J by 0 bases, with 18 bases between. The CDR3 loop spans 17 amino acids. The germline V gene encodes CDR1 SGHKS and CDR2 YYEKEE (reference sequence). The CDR3 spells CASSLMPGGGSTDTQYF. In DNA form, the CDR3 reads TGTGCCAGCAGCCTTATGCCCGGTGGGGGGAGCACAGATACGCAGTATTTT.

J is TRBJ2-1 and V is TRBV9, with a possible D match to TRBD1 (6 bases). This CDR3 has 15 amino acids. The germline gives CDR1 SGDLS, CDR2 YYNGEE. Deletions cut 4 bases from V and 4 bases from J, with 15 bases between. CDR3 sequence reads: CASSSTGTPYNEQFF. The CDR3 nucleotides are TGTGCCAGCAGCTCAACCGGGACACCTTACAATGAGCAGTTCTTC.

The chain carries TRBV2 and TRBJ1-1; maybe TRBD1 (6 bases). Germline CDR1 SNHLY, CDR2 FYNNEI. Trimming shortened V by 4 bases and J by 3 bases, and 15 bases separated the two germline ends. CDR3 size: 15 residues. The CDR3 region is CASSARAGEDTEAFF. Here the CDR3 DNA reads TGTGCCAGCAGTGCTCGGGCAGGGGAGGACACTGAAGCTTTCTTT.